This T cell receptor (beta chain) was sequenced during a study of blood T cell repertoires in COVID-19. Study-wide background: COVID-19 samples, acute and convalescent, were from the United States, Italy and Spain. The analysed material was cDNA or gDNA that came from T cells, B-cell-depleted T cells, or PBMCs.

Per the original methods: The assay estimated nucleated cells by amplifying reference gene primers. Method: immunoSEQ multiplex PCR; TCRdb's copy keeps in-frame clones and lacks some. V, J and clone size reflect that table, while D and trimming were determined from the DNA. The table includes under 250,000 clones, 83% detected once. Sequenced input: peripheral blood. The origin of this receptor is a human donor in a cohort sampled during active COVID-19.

CDR3 in DNA: TGCAGCGTTCTCCGAGGCAATGAGCAGTTCTTC. Translating it yields CSVLRGNEQFF. V and J are TRBV29-1 and TRBJ2-1; D not resolved. Germline CDR1 is SQVTM and CDR2 is ANQGSEA. Trimming cost V 5 bases and J 6 bases, with 8 bases left between them. The CDR3 extends over 11 amino acids.